A single T cell receptor beta chain is shown here with its context. TCRdb's table, derived via immunoSEQ multiplex PCR, lists solely in-frame clones and lacks some. This sample has some 320,000 clones, with around 87% found just once. Membership in each cohort depended on participant-reported clinical history. This CDR3 region has 14 residues. V was shortened by 6 bases and J by 5 bases, with 16 bases between the two germline ends. CDR1 and CDR2 (germline): MNHEY, SVGAGI. The data were taken from a study of blood T cell repertoires in COVID-19. Background on the study: PBMCs, B-cell-depleted T cells, or T cells were the source of the cDNA or gDNA that made up the material.

This TCR derives from a woman aged 30 to 39 who had recovered from COVID-19. The sequencing input was PBMCs or T cells enriched from blood (not recorded which). The chain uses TRBV6-5 and TRBJ1-1; a weak D match, TRBD1 (6 bases). CDR3 residues: CASSLLQGGTEAFF. CDR3 nucleotides: TGTGCCAGCAGCCTTTTACAGGGTGGGACTGAAGCTTTCTTT.